This TCR beta chain was identified during a study of OX40 agonist ivuxolimab in advanced cancers. The CDR3 is 13 amino acids. Per germline, CDR1 KGHSY and CDR2 FQNENV. Trimming removed 4 bases from V and 8 bases from J, with 11 bases in between. Some clones are missing from TCRdb's copy, which holds only in-frame ones; the method was immunoSEQ multiplex PCR. The sample consists of fewer than 70,000 clones, 80% to 90% of them appearing once. The chain links TRBV16 to TRBJ1-4; D gene unclear. Source: CD4+ or CD8+ T cells sorted from blood, taken in a trial of the OX40 agonist ivuxolimab. This receptor was obtained from an adult with an advanced solid tumor such as melanoma, head and neck, liver or kidney cancer. The CDR3 bases are TGTGCCAGCAGCCCACTATTGGGGGAAAAACTGTTTTTT. This sequence encodes CASSPLLGEKLFF.